This T cell receptor beta chain is drawn from a study of blood T cell repertoires in COVID-19. For the study at large: Samples of COVID-19 (acute and convalescent) were obtained from the United States, Italy and Spain. PBMCs, B-cell-depleted T cells, or T cells were the source of the cDNA or gDNA that made up the material.

Per the original methods: How many nucleated cells were present was estimated from reference gene primer amplification. Using immunoSEQ multiplex PCR, the repertoire was profiled, and TCRdb retains in-frame clones only, with some absent. From that table come the V and J calls and clone size; the DNA was used to work out D and trimming. The sample holds 130,000 to 150,000 clones; around four fifths are singletons and the top ten take around 3.1%. The ends lost 3 bases at V and 2 bases at J; junction bases unmatched: 3. The CDR3 is 14 amino acids. Germline CDR1 reads SGHAT; CDR2 reads FQNNGV. Sequenced material: peripheral blood. The TCR was taken from a woman aged 40 to 50 with active or convalescent COVID-19. The chain couples TRBV11-2 to TRBJ2-7, with TRBD2 matching over 8 bases. The CDR3 protein is CASSFRGGAYEQYF. The CDR3 DNA is TGTGCCAGCAGCTTCCGGGGGGGTGCCTACGAGCAGTACTTC.